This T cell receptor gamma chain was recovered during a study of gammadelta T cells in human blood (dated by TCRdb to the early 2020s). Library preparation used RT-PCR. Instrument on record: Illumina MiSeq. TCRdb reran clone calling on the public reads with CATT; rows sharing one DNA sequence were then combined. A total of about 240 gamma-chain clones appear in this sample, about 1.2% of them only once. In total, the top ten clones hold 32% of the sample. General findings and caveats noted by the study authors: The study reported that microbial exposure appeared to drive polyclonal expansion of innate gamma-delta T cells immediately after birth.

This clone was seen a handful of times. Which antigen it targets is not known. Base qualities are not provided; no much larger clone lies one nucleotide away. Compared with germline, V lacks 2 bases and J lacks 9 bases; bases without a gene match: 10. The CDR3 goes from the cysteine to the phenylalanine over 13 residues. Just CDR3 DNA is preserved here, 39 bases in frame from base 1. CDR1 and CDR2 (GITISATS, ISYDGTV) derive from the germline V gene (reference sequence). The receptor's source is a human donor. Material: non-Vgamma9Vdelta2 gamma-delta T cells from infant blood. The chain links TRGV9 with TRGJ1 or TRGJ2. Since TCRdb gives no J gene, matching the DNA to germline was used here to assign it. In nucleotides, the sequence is TGTGCCTTGTGGGAGGCCCCCACACGTAAGAAACTCTTT. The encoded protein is CALWEAPTRKKLF.